A selection of T cell receptor beta chains follows, all from one sample in a study of cytomegalovirus exposure and HLA in healthy donors. Using immunoSEQ multiplex PCR, the repertoire was profiled, and TCRdb retains in-frame clones only, with some absent. The profile shows fewer than 200,000 clones, 55% to 80% of them singletons. The sequencing sample was made of PBMCs. These receptor sequences come from a woman aged 18 to 35 in good health and CMV-seropositive. Each CDR3 is given with its conserved first and last residue. A D gene is named only where the DNA matches it firmly. Clone size is given for some rows only: seen once, a few or many times, or a class if the clone is expanded.

V gene	D gene	clone size	J gene	CDR3 protein	CDR3 DNA
TRBV29-1	TRBD1	NA	TRBJ2-7	CSVELVSTGQTYEQYF	TGCAGCGTTGAACTGGTTAGTACGGGACAGACCTACGAGCAGTACTTC
TRBV6-5	NA	NA	TRBJ2-7	CASRGSRGVYEQYF	TGTGCCAGCAGGGGGTCTAGGGGTGTTTACGAGCAGTACTTC
TRBV7-9	NA	NA	TRBJ1-2	CASSPPGRVNYGYTF	TGTGCCAGCAGCCCCCCGGGGAGGGTAAACTATGGCTACACCTTC
TRBV6-1	NA	once	TRBJ2-7	CASSEAREDRGSDEQYF	TGTGCCAGCAGTGAAGCGCGGGAGGACAGGGGTAGCGACGAGCAGTACTTC
TRBV5-4	TRBD1	few	TRBJ2-5	CASSLEGTGWQTQYF	TGTGCCAGCAGCTTGGAGGGGACAGGGTGGCAGACCCAGTACTTC
TRBV28	TRBD1	NA	TRBJ2-7	CASSSSGTGTYEQYF	TGTGCCAGCAGTTCCTCCGGGACAGGAACCTACGAGCAGTACTTC
TRBV5-4	TRBD1	NA	TRBJ1-2	CASSLRDRVRGYTF	TGTGCCAGCAGCCTCCGGGACAGGGTTCGTGGCTACACCTTC
TRBV7-8	TRBD1	NA	TRBJ1-5	CASSARQGLPQPQHF	TGTGCCAGCAGCGCCCGACAGGGATTGCCGCAGCCCCAGCATTTT
TRBV4-1	NA	NA	TRBJ1-4	CASSQAGARNEKLFF	TGCGCCAGCAGCCAAGCAGGGGCGAGGAATGAAAAACTGTTTTTT
TRBV18	NA	once	TRBJ1-3	CASSPSHSGNTIYF	TGTGCCAGCTCACCTAGTCACTCTGGAAACACCATATATTTT
TRBV2	TRBD2	NA	TRBJ2-7	CASSPGLAPTYEQYF	TGTGCCAGCAGCCCCGGACTAGCGCCTACCTACGAGCAGTACTTC
TRBV27	TRBD1	NA	TRBJ2-7	CASSPRTGNEQYF	TGTGCCAGCAGTCCCCGGACAGGGAACGAGCAGTACTTC
TRBV4-1	TRBD2	few	TRBJ2-7	CASSQVISGRASREQYF	TGCGCCAGCAGCCAAGTTATCAGCGGGAGGGCCTCTCGAGAGCAGTACTTC
TRBV7-9	NA	few	TRBJ2-7	CASSPPASEKYEQYF	TGTGCCAGCAGCCCCCCGGCCAGCGAAAAATACGAGCAGTACTTC
TRBV4-2	TRBD1	NA	TRBJ1-1	CASSQEWGQAEAFF	TGTGCCAGCAGCCAAGAGTGGGGACAGGCTGAAGCTTTCTTT
TRBV7-2	TRBD2	NA	TRBJ2-3	CASSSQNSGVRDTQYF	TGTGCCAGCAGCTCGCAGAATAGCGGGGTCAGAGATACGCAGTATTTT
TRBV7-6	NA	NA	TRBJ2-5	CASSLRPMGSTHQETQYF	TGTGCCAGCAGCTTACGTCCTATGGGCAGCACCCACCAAGAGACCCAGTACTTC
TRBV5-1	NA	NA	TRBJ2-5	CASSLRGRRGSEATQYF	TGCGCCAGCAGCCTCCGGGGTAGGCGGGGTTCTGAAGCGACCCAGTACTTC
TRBV6-5	NA	NA	TRBJ1-3	CASSFGSSGNTIYF	TGTGCCAGCAGTTTCGGGTCATCCGGAAACACCATATATTTT
TRBV30	TRBD2	once	TRBJ2-1	CASGRENHNEQFF	TGTGCCTCAGGGCGGGAGAACCACAATGAGCAGTTCTTC
TRBV19	NA	few	TRBJ1-4	CASSRRGSVREKLFF	TGTGCCAGTAGTCGTCGGGGTTCGGTCCGGGAAAAACTGTTTTTT
TRBV7-6	NA	NA	TRBJ2-4	CASSLGEGQNIQYF	TGTGCCAGCAGCTTAGGAGAGGGCCAAAACATTCAGTACTTC
TRBV2	NA	NA	TRBJ2-7	CASSNGQGTYEQYF	TGTGCCAGCAGTAATGGGCAGGGAACCTACGAGCAGTACTTC
TRBV5-1	NA	NA	TRBJ2-5	CASSLGEGPKETQYF	TGCGCCAGCAGCTTGGGTGAGGGTCCTAAAGAGACCCAGTACTTC
TRBV29-1	NA	NA	TRBJ2-2	CSVGGGDTGELFF	TGCAGCGTAGGAGGCGGCGACACCGGGGAGCTGTTTTTT
TRBV29-1	NA	few	TRBJ2-3	CSVVGLSTDTQYF	TGCAGCGTTGTTGGACTGAGCACAGATACGCAGTATTTT
TRBV30	TRBD2	few	TRBJ2-7	CAWSPSGIYEQYF	TGTGCCTGGAGCCCTAGCGGGATCTACGAGCAGTACTTC
TRBV13	NA	NA	TRBJ1-2	CASSRQSANYGYTF	TGTGCCAGCAGCCGACAGTCCGCTAACTATGGCTACACCTTC
TRBV11-3	NA	NA	TRBJ2-7	CASSLEGSTEQYF	TGTGCCAGCAGCTTAGAGGGCAGCACCGAGCAGTACTTC
TRBV7-7	NA	once	TRBJ2-3	CASSETGQNADTQYF	TGTGCTAGCAGTGAAACCGGACAGAATGCAGATACGCAGTATTTT
TRBV4-1	NA	NA	TRBJ2-1	CASSRPEPGNEQFF	TGCGCCAGCAGCCGACCTGAGCCAGGGAATGAGCAGTTCTTC
TRBV28	NA	NA	TRBJ2-7	CASSFPRAPYEQYF	TGTGCCAGCAGTTTTCCCAGGGCGCCCTACGAGCAGTACTTC